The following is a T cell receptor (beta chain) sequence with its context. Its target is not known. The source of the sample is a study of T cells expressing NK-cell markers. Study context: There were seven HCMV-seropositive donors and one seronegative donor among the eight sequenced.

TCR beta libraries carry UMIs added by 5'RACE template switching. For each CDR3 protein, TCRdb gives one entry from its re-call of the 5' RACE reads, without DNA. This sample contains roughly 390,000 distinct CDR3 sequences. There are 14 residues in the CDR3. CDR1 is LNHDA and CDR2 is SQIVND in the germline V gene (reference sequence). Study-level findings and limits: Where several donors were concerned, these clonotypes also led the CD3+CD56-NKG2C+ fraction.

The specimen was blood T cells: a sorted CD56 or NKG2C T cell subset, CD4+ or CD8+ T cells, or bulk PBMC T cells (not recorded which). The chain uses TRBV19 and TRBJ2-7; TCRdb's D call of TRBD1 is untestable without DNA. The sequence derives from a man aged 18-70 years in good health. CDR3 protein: CASSVQGGTYEQYF. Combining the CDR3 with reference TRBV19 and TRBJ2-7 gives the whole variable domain DGGITQSPKYLFRKEGQNVTLSCEQNLNHDAMYWYRQDPGQGLRLIYYSQIVNDFQKGDIAEGYSVSREKKESFPLTVTSAQKNPTAFYLCASSVQGGTYEQYFGPGTRLTVT.